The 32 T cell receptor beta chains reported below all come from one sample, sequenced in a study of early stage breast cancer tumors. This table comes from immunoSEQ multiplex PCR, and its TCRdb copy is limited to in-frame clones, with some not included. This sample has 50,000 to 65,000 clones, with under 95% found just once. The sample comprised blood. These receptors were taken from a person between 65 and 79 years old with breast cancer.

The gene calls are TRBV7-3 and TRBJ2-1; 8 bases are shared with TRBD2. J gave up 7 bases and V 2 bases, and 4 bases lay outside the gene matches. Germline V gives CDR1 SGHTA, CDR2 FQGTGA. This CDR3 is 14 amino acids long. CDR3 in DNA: TGTGCCAGCAGCTTAGCGGGAGGCGGGAATGAGCAGTTCTTC. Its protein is CASSLAGGGNEQFF.

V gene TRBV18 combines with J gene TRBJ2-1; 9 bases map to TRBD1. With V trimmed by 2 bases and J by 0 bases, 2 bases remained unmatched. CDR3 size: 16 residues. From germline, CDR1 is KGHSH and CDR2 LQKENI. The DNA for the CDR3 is TGTGCCAGCTCACCAGCGACAGGGGGCTCCTACAATGAGCAGTTCTTC. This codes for CASSPATGGSYNEQFF.

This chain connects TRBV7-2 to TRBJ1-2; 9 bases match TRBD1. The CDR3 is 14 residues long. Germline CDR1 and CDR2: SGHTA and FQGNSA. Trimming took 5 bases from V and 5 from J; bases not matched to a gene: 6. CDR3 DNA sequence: TGTGCCAGCAGCCCGGACAGGGGAAAATATGGCTACACCTTC. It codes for CASSPDRGKYGYTF.

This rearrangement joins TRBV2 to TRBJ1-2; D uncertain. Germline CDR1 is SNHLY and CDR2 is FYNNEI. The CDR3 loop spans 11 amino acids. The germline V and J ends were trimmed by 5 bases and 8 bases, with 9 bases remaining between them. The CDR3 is CASSYYGGYTF. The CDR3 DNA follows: TGTGCCAGCAGTTACTACGGCGGCTACACCTTC.

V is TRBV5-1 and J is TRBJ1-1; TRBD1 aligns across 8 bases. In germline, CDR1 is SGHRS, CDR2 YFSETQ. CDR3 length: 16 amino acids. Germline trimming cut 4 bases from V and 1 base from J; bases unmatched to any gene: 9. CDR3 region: CASSPDRGGENTEAFF. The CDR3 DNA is TGCGCCAGCAGCCCCGACAGGGGAGGGGAGAACACTGAAGCTTTCTTT.

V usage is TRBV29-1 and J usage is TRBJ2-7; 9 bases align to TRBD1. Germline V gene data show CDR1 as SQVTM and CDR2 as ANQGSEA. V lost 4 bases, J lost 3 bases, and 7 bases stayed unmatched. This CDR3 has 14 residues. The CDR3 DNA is TGCAGCGTTGCCGGGACAGGGACTTACTACGAGCAGTACTTC. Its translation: CSVAGTGTYYEQYF.

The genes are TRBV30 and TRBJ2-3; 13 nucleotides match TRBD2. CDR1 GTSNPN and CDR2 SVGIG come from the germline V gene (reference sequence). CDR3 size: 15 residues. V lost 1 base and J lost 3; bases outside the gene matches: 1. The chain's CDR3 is CAWSGTSGGTDTQYF. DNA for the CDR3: TGTGCCTGGAGTGGGACTAGCGGGGGTACAGATACGCAGTATTTT.

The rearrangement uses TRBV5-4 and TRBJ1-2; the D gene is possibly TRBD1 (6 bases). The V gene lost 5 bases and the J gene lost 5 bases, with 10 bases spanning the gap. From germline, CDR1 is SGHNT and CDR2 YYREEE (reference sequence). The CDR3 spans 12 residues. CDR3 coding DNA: TGTGCCAGCAGGCGGACAGAATATGGCTACACCTTC. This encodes CASRRTEYGYTF.

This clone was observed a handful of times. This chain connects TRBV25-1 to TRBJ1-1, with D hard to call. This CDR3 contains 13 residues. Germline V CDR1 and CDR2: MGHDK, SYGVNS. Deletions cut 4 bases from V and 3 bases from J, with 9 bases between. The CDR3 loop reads CASSVRGDTEAFF. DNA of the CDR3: TGTGCCAGCAGTGTTCGGGGTGACACTGAAGCTTTCTTT.

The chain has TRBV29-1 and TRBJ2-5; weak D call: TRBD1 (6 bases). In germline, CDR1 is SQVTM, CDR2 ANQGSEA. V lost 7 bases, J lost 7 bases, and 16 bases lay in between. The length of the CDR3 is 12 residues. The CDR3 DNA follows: TGCAGCGCCCTGGTGGGGGCTCCGACCCAGTACTTC. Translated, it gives CSALVGAPTQYF.

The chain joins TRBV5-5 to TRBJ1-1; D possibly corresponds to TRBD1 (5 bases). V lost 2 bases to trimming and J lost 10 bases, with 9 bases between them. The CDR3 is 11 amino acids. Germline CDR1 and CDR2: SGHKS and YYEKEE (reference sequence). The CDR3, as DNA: TGTGCCAGCAGCTTTCAGGGCTTAGCTTTCTTT. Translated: CASSFQGLAFF.

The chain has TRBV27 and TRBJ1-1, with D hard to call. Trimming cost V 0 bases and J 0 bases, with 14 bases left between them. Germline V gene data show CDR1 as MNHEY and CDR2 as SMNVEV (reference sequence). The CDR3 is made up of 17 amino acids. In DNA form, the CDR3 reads TGTGCCAGCAGTTTATCGGCGCAGGTTGCTATGAACACTGAAGCTTTCTTT. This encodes CASSLSAQVAMNTEAFF.

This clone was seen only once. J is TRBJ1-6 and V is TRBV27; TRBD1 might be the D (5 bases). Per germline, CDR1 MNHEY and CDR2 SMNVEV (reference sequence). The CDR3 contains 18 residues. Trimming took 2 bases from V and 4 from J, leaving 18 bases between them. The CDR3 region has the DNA TGTGCCAGCAGTTTAACATCGCAGGGAAAAGGATATAATTCACCCCTCCACTTT. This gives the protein CASSLTSQGKGYNSPLHF.

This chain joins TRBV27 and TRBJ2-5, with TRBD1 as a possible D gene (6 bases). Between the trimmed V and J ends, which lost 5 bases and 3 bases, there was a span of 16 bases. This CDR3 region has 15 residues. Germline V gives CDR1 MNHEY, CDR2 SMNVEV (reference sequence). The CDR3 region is CASSPLRTAKETQYF. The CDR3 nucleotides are TGTGCCAGCAGTCCCCTCCGGACAGCCAAAGAGACCCAGTACTTC.

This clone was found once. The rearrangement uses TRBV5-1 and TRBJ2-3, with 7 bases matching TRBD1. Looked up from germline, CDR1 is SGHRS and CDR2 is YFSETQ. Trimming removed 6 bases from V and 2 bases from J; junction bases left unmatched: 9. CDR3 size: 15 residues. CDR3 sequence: CASTPRGQNTDTQYF. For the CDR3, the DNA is TGCGCCAGCACCCCAAGGGGACAGAACACAGATACGCAGTATTTT.

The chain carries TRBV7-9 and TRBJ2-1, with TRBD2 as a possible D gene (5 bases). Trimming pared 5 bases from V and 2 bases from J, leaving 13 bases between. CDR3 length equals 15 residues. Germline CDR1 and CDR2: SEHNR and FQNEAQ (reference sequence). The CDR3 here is CASSLTSLTYNEQFF. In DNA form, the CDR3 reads TGTGCCAGCAGCCTTACTAGTCTCACCTACAATGAGCAGTTCTTC.

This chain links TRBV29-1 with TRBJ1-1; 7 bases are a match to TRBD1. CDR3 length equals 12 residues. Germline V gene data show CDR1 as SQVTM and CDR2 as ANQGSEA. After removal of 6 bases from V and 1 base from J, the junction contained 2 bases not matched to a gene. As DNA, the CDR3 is TGCAGCGTGGACAGGACGAACACTGAAGCTTTCTTT. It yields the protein CSVDRTNTEAFF.

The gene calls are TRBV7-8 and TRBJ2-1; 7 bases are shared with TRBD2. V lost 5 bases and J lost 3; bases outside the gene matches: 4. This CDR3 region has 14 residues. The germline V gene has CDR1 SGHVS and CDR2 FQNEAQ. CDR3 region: CASSLGGGYNEQFF. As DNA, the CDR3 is TGTGCCAGCAGCCTGGGGGGGGGCTACAATGAGCAGTTCTTC. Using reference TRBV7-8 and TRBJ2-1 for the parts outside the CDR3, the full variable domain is GAGVSQSPRYKVAKRGQDVALRCDPISGHVSLFWYQQALGQGPEFLTYFQNEAQLDKSGLPSDRFFAERPEGSVSTLKIQRTQQEDSAVYLCASSLGGGYNEQFFGPGTRLTVL.

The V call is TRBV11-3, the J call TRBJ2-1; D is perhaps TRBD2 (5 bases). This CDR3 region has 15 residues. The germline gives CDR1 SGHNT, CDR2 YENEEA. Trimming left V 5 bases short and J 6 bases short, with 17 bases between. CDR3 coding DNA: TGTGCCAGCAGCACCACTGGGGAGCTAGCCAATGAGCAGTTCTTC. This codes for CASSTTGELANEQFF.

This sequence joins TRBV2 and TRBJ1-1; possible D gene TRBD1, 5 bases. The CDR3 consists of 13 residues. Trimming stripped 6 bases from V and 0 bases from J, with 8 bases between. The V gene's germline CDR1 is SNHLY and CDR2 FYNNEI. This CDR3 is CASRNRLNTEAFF. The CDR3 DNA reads TGTGCCAGCAGAAACAGGTTGAACACTGAAGCTTTCTTT.

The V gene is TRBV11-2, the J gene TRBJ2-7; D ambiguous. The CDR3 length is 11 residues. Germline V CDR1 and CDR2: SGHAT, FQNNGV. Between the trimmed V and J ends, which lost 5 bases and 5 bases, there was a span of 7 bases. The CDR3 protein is CASSLRDEQYF. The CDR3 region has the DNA TGTGCCAGCAGCCTCCGGGACGAGCAGTACTTC.

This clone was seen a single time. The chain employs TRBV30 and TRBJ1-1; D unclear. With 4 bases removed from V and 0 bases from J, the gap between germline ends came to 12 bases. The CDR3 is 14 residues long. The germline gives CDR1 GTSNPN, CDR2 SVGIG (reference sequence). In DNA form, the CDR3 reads TGTGCCTGGACCCCCGCGGGTTTGAACACTGAAGCTTTCTTT. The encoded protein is CAWTPAGLNTEAFF.

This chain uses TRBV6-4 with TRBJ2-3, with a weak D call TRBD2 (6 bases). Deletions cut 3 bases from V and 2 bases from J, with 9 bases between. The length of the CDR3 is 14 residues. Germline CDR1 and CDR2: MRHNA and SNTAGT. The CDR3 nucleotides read TGTGCCAGCAGTGAGGCGGGGTACACAGATACGCAGTATTTT. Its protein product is CASSEAGYTDTQYF.

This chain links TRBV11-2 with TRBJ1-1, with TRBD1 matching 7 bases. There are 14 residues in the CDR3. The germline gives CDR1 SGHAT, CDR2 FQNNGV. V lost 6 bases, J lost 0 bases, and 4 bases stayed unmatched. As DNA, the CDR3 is TGTGCCAGCAGTTACACAGGGGTGAACACTGAAGCTTTCTTT. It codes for CASSYTGVNTEAFF.

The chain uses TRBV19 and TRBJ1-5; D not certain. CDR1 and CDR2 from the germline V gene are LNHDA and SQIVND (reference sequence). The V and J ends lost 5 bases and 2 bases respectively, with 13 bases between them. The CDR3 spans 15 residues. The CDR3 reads CASSFRTVGNQPQHF. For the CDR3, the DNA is TGTGCCAGTAGTTTTAGAACAGTAGGCAATCAGCCCCAGCATTTT.

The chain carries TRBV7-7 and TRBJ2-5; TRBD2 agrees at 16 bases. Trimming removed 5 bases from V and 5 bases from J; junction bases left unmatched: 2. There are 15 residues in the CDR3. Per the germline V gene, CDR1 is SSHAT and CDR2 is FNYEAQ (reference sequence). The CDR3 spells CASSAGLAGGETQYF. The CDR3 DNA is TGTGCCAGCAGCGCGGGACTAGCGGGAGGGGAGACCCAGTACTTC.

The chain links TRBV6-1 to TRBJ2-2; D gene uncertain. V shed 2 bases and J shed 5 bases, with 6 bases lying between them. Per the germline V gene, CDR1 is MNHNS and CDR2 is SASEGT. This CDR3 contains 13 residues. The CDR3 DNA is TGTGCCAGCAGTGAAAGTCAGACCGGGGAGCTGTTTTTT. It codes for CASSESQTGELFF.

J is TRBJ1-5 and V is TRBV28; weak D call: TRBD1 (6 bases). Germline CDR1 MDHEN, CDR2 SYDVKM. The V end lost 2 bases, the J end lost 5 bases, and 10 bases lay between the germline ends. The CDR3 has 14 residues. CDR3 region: CASSLTGTYQPQHF. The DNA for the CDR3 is TGTGCCAGCAGTTTAACAGGGACATATCAGCCCCAGCATTTT.

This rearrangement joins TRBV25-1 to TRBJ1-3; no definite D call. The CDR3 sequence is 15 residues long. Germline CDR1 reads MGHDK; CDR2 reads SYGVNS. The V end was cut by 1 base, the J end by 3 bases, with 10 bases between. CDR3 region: CASSELGDLGNTIYF. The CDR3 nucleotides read TGTGCCAGCAGTGAATTGGGAGATCTTGGAAACACCATATATTTT.

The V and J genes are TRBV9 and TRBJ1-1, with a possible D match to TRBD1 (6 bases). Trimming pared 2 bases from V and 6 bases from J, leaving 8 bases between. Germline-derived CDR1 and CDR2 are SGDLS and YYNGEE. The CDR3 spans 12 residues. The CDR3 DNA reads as TGTGCCAGCAGCGTGGGGGGGCCTGAAGCTTTCTTT. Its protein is CASSVGGPEAFF.

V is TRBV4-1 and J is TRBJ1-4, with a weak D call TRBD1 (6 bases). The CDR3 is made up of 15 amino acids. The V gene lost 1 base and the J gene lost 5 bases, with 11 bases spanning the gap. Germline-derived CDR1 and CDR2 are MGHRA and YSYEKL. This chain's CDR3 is CASSQAGHPNEKLFF. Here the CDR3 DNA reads TGCGCCAGCAGCCAAGCGGGACACCCCAATGAAAAACTGTTTTTT.

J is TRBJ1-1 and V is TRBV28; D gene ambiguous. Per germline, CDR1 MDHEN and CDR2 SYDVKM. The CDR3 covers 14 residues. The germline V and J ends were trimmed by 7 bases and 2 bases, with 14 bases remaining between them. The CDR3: CASTALADNTEAFF. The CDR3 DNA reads TGTGCCAGCACGGCTTTAGCAGATAACACTGAAGCTTTCTTT. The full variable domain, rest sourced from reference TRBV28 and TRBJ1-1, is DVKVTQSSRYLVKRTGEKVFLECVQDMDHENMFWYRQDPGLGLRLIYFSYDVKMKEKGDIPEGYSVSREKKERFSLILESASTNQTSMYLCASTALADNTEAFFGQGTRLTVV.